The 25 T cell receptor beta chains below all came from one sample that was sequenced in a study of cytomegalovirus exposure and HLA in healthy donors. The study ran its PCR with 60 Vbeta and 13 Jbeta primers. Only in-frame clones appear in the TCRdb table, and some are missing; sequencing was by immunoSEQ multiplex PCR. Of 60,000 to 75,000 clones in the sample, 74% are singletons; the top ten hold approximately 12%. The specimen sequenced was PBMCs. These TCRs come from a woman aged 60-70 years in good health and CMV-seropositive.

The chain couples TRBV30 to TRBJ1-5, with TRBD1 matching 10 bases. The CDR3 is 15 residues long. J was trimmed by 7 bases and V by 3 bases; bases with no gene match: 9. The V gene's germline CDR1 is GTSNPN and CDR2 SVGIG (reference sequence). CDR3 bases: TGTGCCTGGAGCGGTGGGACAGGGGTCGCGCAGCCCCAGCATTTT. It is translated as CAWSGGTGVAQPQHF.

CDR3: CASSETGGLNGNTIYF. CDR3 in DNA: TGTGCCAGCAGTGAGACAGGGGGACTGAATGGAAACACCATATATTTT. The V gene is TRBV2, the J gene TRBJ1-3, with 9 bases matching TRBD1. Germline CDR1 is SNHLY and CDR2 is FYNNEI. J lost 3 bases, V lost 3 bases, and 6 bases had no gene match. The CDR3 runs 16 residues. The variable domain in full, with the rest retrieved from reference TRBV2 and TRBJ1-3, is EPEVTQTPSHQVTQMGQEVILRCVPISNHLYFYWYRQILGQKVEFLVSFYNNEISEKSEIFDDQFSVERPDGSNFTLKIRSTKLEDSAMYFCASSETGGLNGNTIYFGEGSWLTVV.

The rearrangement joins TRBV5-1 to TRBJ2-7; TRBD1 matches at 8 bases. The V and J ends lost 3 bases and 6 bases, in that order; junction bases with no gene match: 11. The germline V gene encodes CDR1 SGHRS and CDR2 YFSETQ. The CDR3 is 15 residues long. The CDR3 loop reads CASSSRRTGFREQYF. DNA for the CDR3: TGCGCCAGCAGCTCGCGTCGGACAGGGTTTCGCGAGCAGTACTTC.

This chain connects TRBV5-1 to TRBJ2-2; D is uncertain. Per germline, CDR1 SGHRS and CDR2 YFSETQ. The CDR3 consists of 15 residues. V gave up 0 bases and J gave up 1 base, with 7 bases separating them. The CDR3 DNA reads TGCGCCAGCAGCTTGGGGCATAAGAACACCGGGGAGCTGTTTTTT. The encoded protein is CASSLGHKNTGELFF.

This clone has more than one count but fewer than ten. The genes are TRBV6-5 and TRBJ1-3; TRBD1 is a possible D gene (5 bases). The V gene's germline CDR1 is MNHEY and CDR2 SVGAGI. V was clipped by 2 bases and J by 4 bases, with 12 bases between them. This CDR3 spans 15 amino acids. The DNA of the CDR3 is TGTGCCAGCAGTTACCTAAAGGGGCGCGGAAACACCATATATTTT. It encodes CASSYLKGRGNTIYF.

The chain is built from TRBV6-1 and TRBJ2-1; the D gene is possibly TRBD1 (6 bases). CDR3 length: 13 amino acids. V lost 6 bases, J lost 10 bases, and 16 bases lay in between. Germline CDR1 and CDR2: MNHNS and SASEGT. The CDR3 here is CASRMDSPGEQFF. For the CDR3, the DNA is TGTGCCAGCAGAATGGACAGCCCGGGGGAGCAGTTCTTC.

The chain has TRBV11-1 and TRBJ1-1, with a weak D call TRBD1 (5 bases). Deletions cut 1 base from V and 7 bases from J, with 13 bases between. Germline lookup yields CDR1 SGHAT and CDR2 FQDESV (reference sequence). The CDR3 is made up of 14 amino acids. Here the CDR3 reads CASSLGIGVIEAFF. CDR3 nucleotides: TGTGCCAGCAGCTTAGGAATAGGGGTCATTGAAGCTTTCTTT. The complete variable domain, with remaining parts taken from reference TRBV11-1 and TRBJ1-1, reads EAEVAQSPRYKITEKSQAVAFWCDPISGHATLYWYRQILGQGPELLVQFQDESVVDDSQLPKDRFSAERLKGVDSTLKIQPAELGDSAMYLCASSLGIGVIEAFFGQGTRLTVV.

J is TRBJ2-4 and V is TRBV19; 9 bases match TRBD1. With V trimmed by 5 bases and J by 6 bases, 5 bases remained unmatched. Germline CDR1 and CDR2: LNHDA and SQIVND (reference sequence). The CDR3 runs to 14 residues. The CDR3 DNA follows: TGTGCCAGTAGTTACACGGGACAGGGAAACATTCAGTACTTC. This translates into CASSYTGQGNIQYF.

The gene calls are TRBV27 and TRBJ1-1; the match to TRBD1 covers 9 bases. The V segment lost 4 bases and the J segment 2 bases; nucleotides outside the gene matches: 2. CDR3 length equals 14 residues. The germline CDR1 and CDR2 sequences are MNHEY and SMNVEV (reference sequence). The CDR3 region has the DNA TGTGCCAGCAGTTGGACAGGGGTAAACACTGAAGCTTTCTTT. It yields the protein CASSWTGVNTEAFF.

This chain links TRBV6-5 with TRBJ1-3, with D perhaps matching TRBD1 (5 bases). Germline V gives CDR1 MNHEY, CDR2 SVGAGI. This CDR3 spans 15 amino acids. Trimming removed 5 bases from V and 0 bases from J, with 11 bases in between. As DNA, the CDR3 is TGTGCCAGCAGTGGGGGGTTTTACTCTGGAAACACCATATATTTT. Its protein is CASSGGFYSGNTIYF.

This chain joins TRBV7-2 and TRBJ2-1, with 7 bases aligning to TRBD1. The CDR3 sequence is 13 residues long. From germline, CDR1 is SGHTA and CDR2 FQGNSA. The junction had 4 bases not matched to a gene; V was cut back by 5 bases and J by 6 bases. The CDR3 reads CASSRTGSNEQFF. DNA of the CDR3: TGTGCCAGCAGCCGGACAGGTTCCAATGAGCAGTTCTTC.

This sequence joins TRBV5-4 and TRBJ1-3; D perhaps matches TRBD1 (5 bases). Germline CDR1 is SGHNT and CDR2 is YYREEE (reference sequence). The CDR3 contains 15 residues. V lost 0 bases and J lost 3, with 10 bases in between. In DNA, the CDR3 is TGTGCCAGCAGCTTGGGCGGGGACCTTGGAAACACCATATATTTT. As protein: CASSLGGDLGNTIYF.

This rearrangement joins TRBV4-2 to TRBJ2-5; 10 bases are shared with TRBD2. Germline assignment: CDR1 LGHNA and CDR2 YNFKEQ. Germline trimming cut 0 bases from V and 5 bases from J; bases unmatched to any gene: 6. The CDR3 is made up of 16 amino acids. CDR3 in DNA: TGTGCCAGCAGCCAAGAAGGAGCGGGGGGGCCTGAGACCCAGTACTTC. This codes for CASSQEGAGGPETQYF.

Details on this clone: Mismatch with germline at one junction end may stem from a read error. The genes are TRBV4-1 and TRBJ1-4; D is ambiguous. Germline V lookup: CDR1 MGHRA, CDR2 YSYEKL. The CDR3 runs 14 residues. The CDR3 here is CASSSYRGRRKTVF. CDR3 DNA: TGCGCCAGCAGCTCTTACCGGGGTCGGCGAAAAACTGTTTTT.

As DNA, the CDR3 is TGCGCCAGCAGCCAACTGGGCTATGAGCAGTTCTTC. It codes for CASSQLGYEQFF. The chain uses TRBV4-1 and TRBJ2-1; D is unresolved. Germline V gene lookup returns CDR1 MGHRA and CDR2 YSYEKL. The CDR3 length is 12 residues. Deletions cut 2 bases from V and 8 bases from J, with 7 bases between.

J is TRBJ2-3 and V is TRBV5-1, with 9 bases fitting TRBD2. The trim removed 0 bases at V and 5 bases at J, leaving 7 bases unmatched. The germline gives CDR1 SGHRS, CDR2 YFSETQ. The CDR3 length is 16 residues. The CDR3 sequence: CASSLAGGRAGDTQYF. Written as DNA, the CDR3 is TGCGCCAGCAGCTTGGCAGGCGGGAGGGCCGGAGATACGCAGTATTTT.

This clone was seen a handful of times. The chain recombines TRBV9 with TRBJ2-3; TRBD2 aligns across 8 bases. Trimming took 0 bases from V and 5 from J; bases not matched to a gene: 5. CDR3 size: 15 residues. Looked up from germline, CDR1 is SGDLS and CDR2 is YYNGEE. In nucleotides, the CDR3 is TGTGCCAGCAGCGTAGCGGGGGGGCCGGTAGATACGCAGTATTTT. Residues: CASSVAGGPVDTQYF.

This clone was seen a handful of times. The V call is TRBV30, the J call TRBJ1-2; 8 bases align to TRBD1. This CDR3 spans 17 amino acids. Unmatched junction bases numbered 13, after V lost 2 bases and J lost 2 bases. Per germline, CDR1 GTSNPN and CDR2 SVGIG (reference sequence). CDR3 DNA sequence: TGTGCCTGGAGTCCCCTGGGGGGCAGGGGGCGCAACTATGGCTACACCTTC. Protein: CAWSPLGGRGRNYGYTF.

The V and J genes are TRBV4-2 and TRBJ1-5, with TRBD1 identical over 8 bases. Unmatched junction bases numbered 8, after V lost 3 bases and J lost 4 bases. This CDR3 region has 16 residues. The germline gives CDR1 LGHNA, CDR2 YNFKEQ. The CDR3 nucleotides are TGTGCCAGCAGCCAGGAAGGCGGGACAGGTAATCAGCCCCAGCATTTT. Amino acid sequence: CASSQEGGTGNQPQHF.

The genes are TRBV5-1 and TRBJ1-6; a possible D gene is TRBD1 (5 bases). CDR1 is SGHRS, CDR2 YFSETQ, per germline. This CDR3 spans 13 amino acids. V was clipped by 0 bases and J by 10 bases, with 8 bases between them. In nucleotides, the CDR3 is TGCGCCAGCAGCTTGGCAGGGAAGTCACCCCTCCACTTT. Encoded protein: CASSLAGKSPLHF.

The V call is TRBV15, the J call TRBJ2-2; 7 bases fit TRBD1. The CDR3 is 14 residues long. The V gene end was trimmed by 3 bases and the J gene end by 3 bases; junction bases not matched to a gene: 1. Germline V CDR1 and CDR2: LNHNV, YYDKDF (reference sequence). The CDR3 loop is CATSRTGYTGELFF. The DNA for the CDR3 is TGTGCCACCAGCAGGACAGGGTACACCGGGGAGCTGTTTTTT.

This clone came up once. The chain's CDR3 is CASSPQTPGQGDEQYF. DNA for the CDR3: TGTGCCAGCAGCCCACAAACCCCGGGACAGGGGGACGAGCAGTACTTC. The V and J genes are TRBV7-9 and TRBJ2-7, with TRBD1 identical over 11 bases. The CDR3 contains 16 residues. The V and J ends lost 5 bases and 5 bases, in that order; junction bases with no gene match: 11. Germline CDR1 and CDR2: SEHNR and FQNEAQ (reference sequence).

The chain couples TRBV21-1 to TRBJ1-1; whether TRBD1, the table's D call, matches the DNA was not checked. TRBV21-1 is shown as a pseudogene. The CDR3 contains 17 residues. The CDR3, as DNA: TGTGCCAGCAGCAGGGGACAGGGGCTTTCCTGTGGCACTGAAGCTTTCTTT. The encoded protein is CASSRGQGLSCGTEAFF.

About this clone itself: It is likely a read error, because the conserved phenylalanine at the end of the CDR3 is missing. The chain recombines TRBV6-5 with TRBJ1-2, with TRBD1 as a possible D gene (6 bases). The CDR3 has 13 amino acids. Germline CDR1 is MNHEY and CDR2 is SVGAGI. The CDR3 here is CARSYVGAHGYTL. CDR3 bases: TGTGCCAGAAGTTACGTGGGGGCCCATGGCTACACCTTA.

J is TRBJ2-1 and V is TRBV7-9; 11 bases line up with TRBD2. J gave up 5 bases and V 3 bases, and 6 bases lay outside the gene matches. The CDR3 is 16 residues long. Germline values: CDR1 SEHNR, CDR2 FQNEAQ (reference sequence). CDR3 coding DNA: TGTGCCAGCAGCTTCCCCGGGACTAGCGGAGACAATGAGCAGTTCTTC. Protein product: CASSFPGTSGDNEQFF.